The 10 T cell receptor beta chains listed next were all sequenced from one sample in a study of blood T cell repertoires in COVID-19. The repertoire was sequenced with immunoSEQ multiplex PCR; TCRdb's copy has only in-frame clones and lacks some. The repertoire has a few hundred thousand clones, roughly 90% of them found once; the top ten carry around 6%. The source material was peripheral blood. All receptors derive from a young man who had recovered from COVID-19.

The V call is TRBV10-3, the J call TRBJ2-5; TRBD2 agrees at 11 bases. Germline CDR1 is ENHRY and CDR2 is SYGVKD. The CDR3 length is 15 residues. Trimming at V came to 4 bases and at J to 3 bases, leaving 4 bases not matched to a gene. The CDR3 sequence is CAISALAGAEETQYF. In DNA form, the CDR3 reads TGTGCCATCAGTGCACTAGCGGGAGCAGAAGAGACCCAGTACTTC.

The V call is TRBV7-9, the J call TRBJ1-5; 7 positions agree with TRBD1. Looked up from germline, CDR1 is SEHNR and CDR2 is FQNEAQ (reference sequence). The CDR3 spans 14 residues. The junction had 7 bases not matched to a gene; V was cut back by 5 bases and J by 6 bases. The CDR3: CASSPGTVGQPQHF. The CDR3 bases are TGTGCCAGCAGCCCCGGGACAGTTGGTCAGCCCCAGCATTTT.

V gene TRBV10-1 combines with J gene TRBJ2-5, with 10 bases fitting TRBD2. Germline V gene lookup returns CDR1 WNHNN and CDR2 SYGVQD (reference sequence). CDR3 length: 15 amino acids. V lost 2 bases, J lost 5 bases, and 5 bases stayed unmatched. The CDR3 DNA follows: TGCGCCAGCAGTGAGATAGGACTAGCGGAGGAGACCCAGTACTTC. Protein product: CASSEIGLAEETQYF.

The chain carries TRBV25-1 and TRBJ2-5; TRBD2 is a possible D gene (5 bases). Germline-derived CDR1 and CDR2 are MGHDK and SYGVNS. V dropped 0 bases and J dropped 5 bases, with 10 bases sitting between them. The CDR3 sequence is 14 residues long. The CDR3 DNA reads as TGTGCCAGCAGTGAATACGGTACGGGGGAGACCCAGTACTTC. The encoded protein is CASSEYGTGETQYF.

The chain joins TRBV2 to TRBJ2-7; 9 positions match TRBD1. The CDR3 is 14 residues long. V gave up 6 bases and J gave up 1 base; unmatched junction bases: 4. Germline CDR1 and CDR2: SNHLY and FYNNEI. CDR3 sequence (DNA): TGTGCCAGCAGCCCCGGGACAGGGTCCTACGAGCAGTACTTC. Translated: CASSPGTGSYEQYF.

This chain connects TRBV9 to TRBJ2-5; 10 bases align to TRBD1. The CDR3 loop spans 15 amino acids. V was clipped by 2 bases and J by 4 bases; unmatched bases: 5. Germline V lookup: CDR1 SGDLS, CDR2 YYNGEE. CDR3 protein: CASSVWDRGLETQYF. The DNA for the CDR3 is TGTGCCAGCAGCGTCTGGGACAGGGGATTAGAGACCCAGTACTTC.

CDR3 amino acids: CASRDRVYGMNTEAFF. Written as DNA, the CDR3 is TGTGCCAGTAGGGACAGAGTTTATGGTATGAACACTGAAGCTTTCTTT. This chain connects TRBV19 to TRBJ1-1, with D perhaps matching TRBD1 (6 bases). Trimming left V 6 bases short and J 0 bases short, with 17 bases between. Per germline, CDR1 LNHDA and CDR2 SQIVND (reference sequence). This CDR3 is 16 amino acids long.

CDR3 DNA: TGTGCCAGCCACAGGGGAAGCAATCAGCCCCAGCATTTT. This translates into CASHRGSNQPQHF. The chain couples TRBV19 to TRBJ1-5; 7 bases align to TRBD1. V was pared by 9 bases and J by 1 base, with 3 bases of the junction left unmatched. The CDR3 runs 13 residues. CDR1 is LNHDA and CDR2 is SQIVND in the germline V gene (reference sequence).

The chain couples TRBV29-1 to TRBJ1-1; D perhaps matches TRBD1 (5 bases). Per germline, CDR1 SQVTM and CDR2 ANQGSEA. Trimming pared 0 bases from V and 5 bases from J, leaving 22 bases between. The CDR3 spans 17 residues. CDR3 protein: CSVEDLVGLLRGTEAFF. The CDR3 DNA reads TGCAGCGTTGAAGATCTAGTGGGACTCCTGCGGGGGACTGAAGCTTTCTTT.

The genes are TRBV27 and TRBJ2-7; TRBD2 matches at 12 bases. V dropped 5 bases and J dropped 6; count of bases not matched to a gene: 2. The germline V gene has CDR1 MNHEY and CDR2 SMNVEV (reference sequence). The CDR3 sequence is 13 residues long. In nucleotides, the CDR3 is TGTGCCAGCAGTGCGGGACTAGCGGGCGAGCAGTACTTC. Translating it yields CASSAGLAGEQYF.